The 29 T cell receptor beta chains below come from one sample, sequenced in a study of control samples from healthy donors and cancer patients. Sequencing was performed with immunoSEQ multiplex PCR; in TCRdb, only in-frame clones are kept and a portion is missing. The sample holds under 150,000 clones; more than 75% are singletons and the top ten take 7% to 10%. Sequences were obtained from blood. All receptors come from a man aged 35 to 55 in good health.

CDR3 residues: CASSVEHIKDTQYF. In DNA form, the CDR3 reads TGTGCCAGCAGCGTAGAACATATAAAGGATACGCAGTATTTT. The chain is built from TRBV9 and TRBJ2-3; D remains ambiguous. In germline, CDR1 is SGDLS, CDR2 YYNGEE. Trimming took 0 bases from V and 6 from J, leaving 11 bases between them. The length of the CDR3 is 14 residues.

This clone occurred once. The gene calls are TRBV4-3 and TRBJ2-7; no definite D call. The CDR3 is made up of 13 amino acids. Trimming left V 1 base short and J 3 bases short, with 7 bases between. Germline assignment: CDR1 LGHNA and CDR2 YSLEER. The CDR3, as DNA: TGCGCCAGCAGCCAAGTACAGAGCTACGAGCAGTACTTC. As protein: CASSQVQSYEQYF.

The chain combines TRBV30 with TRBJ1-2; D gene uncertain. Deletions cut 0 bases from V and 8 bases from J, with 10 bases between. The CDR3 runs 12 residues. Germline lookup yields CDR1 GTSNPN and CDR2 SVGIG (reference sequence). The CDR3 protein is CAWSVPRRGYTF. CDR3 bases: TGTGCCTGGAGTGTGCCCCGGAGGGGCTACACCTTC.

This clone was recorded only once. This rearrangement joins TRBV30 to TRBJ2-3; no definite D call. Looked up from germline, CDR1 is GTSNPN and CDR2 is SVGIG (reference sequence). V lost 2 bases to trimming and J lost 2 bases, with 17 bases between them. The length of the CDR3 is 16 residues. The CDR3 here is CAWSPFGTFPTDTQYF. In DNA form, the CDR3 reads TGTGCCTGGAGTCCCTTCGGAACATTTCCCACAGATACGCAGTATTTT. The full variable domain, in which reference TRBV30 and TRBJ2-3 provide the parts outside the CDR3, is SQTIHQWPATLVQPVGSPLSLECTVEGTSNPNLYWYRQAAGRGLQLLFYSVGIGQISSEVPQNLSASRPQDRQFILSSKKLLLSDSGFYLCAWSPFGTFPTDTQYFGPGTRLTVL.

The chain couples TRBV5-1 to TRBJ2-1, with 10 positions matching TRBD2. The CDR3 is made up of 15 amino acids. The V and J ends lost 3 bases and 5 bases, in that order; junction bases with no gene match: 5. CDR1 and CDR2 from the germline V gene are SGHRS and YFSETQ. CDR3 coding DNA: TGCGCCAGCAGCTCAAGCGGGGGGGCCGACAATGAGCAGTTCTTC. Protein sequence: CASSSSGGADNEQFF.

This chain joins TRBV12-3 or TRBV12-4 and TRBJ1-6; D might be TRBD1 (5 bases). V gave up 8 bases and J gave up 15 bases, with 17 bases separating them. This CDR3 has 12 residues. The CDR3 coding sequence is TGTGCCAGCGGCCAAACACCGGGGGACCTCCACTTT. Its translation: CASGQTPGDLHF.

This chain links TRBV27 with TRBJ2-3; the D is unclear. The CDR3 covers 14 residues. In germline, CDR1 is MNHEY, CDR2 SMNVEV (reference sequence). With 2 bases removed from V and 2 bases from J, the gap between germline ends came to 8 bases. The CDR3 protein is CASSLHNPTDTQYF. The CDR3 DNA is TGTGCCAGCAGTTTACATAACCCCACAGATACGCAGTATTTT.

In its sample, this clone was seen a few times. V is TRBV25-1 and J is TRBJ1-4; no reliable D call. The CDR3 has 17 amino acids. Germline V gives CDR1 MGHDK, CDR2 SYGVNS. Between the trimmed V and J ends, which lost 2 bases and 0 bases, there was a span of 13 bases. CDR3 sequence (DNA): TGTGCCAGCAGTGAACTTCGTACTAGTGCAACTAATGAAAAACTGTTTTTT. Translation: CASSELRTSATNEKLFF.

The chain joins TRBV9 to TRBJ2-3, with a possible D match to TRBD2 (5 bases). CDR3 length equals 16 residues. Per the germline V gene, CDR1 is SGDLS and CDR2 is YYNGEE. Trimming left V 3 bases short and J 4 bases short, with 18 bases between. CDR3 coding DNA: TGTGCCAGCAGCGAGGGAGCGCTACCTACATCAGATACGCAGTATTTT. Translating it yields CASSEGALPTSDTQYF.

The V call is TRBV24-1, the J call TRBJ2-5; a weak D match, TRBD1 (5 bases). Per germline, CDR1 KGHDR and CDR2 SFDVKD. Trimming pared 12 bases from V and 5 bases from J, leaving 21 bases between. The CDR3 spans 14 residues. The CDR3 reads CASQGLGARETQYF. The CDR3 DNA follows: TGTGCCTCCCAAGGATTAGGGGCGCGGGAGACCCAGTACTTC.

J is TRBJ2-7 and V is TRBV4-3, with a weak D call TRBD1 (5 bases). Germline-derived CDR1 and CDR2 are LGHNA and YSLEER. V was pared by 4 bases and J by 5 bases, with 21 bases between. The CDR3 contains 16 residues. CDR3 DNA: TGCGCCAGCAGCCTGCAGCAGGGCCGGGCCCGGGACGAGCAGTACTTC. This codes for CASSLQQGRARDEQYF.

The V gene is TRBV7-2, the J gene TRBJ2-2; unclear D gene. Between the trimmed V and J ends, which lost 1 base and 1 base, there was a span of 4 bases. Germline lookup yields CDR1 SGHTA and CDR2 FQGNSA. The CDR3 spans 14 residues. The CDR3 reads CASSLVGNTGELFF. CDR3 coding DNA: TGTGCCAGCAGCTTAGTCGGGAACACCGGGGAGCTGTTTTTT.

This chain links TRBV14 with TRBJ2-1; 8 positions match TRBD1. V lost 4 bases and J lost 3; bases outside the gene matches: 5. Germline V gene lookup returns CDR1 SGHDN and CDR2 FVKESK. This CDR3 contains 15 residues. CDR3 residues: CASSPDRGIYNEQFF. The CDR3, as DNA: TGTGCCAGCAGCCCCGACAGGGGAATCTACAATGAGCAGTTCTTC.

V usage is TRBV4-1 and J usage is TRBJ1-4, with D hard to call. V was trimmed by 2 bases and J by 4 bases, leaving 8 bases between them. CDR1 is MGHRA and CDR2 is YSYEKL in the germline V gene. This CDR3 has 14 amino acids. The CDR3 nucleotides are TGCGCCAGCAGCCAACGGGTACTTAATGAAAAACTGTTTTTT. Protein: CASSQRVLNEKLFF.

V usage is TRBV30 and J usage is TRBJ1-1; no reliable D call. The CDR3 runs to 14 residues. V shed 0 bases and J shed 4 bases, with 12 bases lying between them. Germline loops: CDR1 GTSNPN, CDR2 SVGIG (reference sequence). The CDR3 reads CAWSVVGWVTEAFF. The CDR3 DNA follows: TGTGCCTGGAGTGTAGTTGGGTGGGTCACTGAAGCTTTCTTT.

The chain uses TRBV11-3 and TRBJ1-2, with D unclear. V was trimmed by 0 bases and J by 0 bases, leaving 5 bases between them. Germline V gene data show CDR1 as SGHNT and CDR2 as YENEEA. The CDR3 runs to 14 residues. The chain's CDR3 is CASSLDTANYGYTF. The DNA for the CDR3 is TGTGCCAGCAGCTTAGATACCGCTAACTATGGCTACACCTTC.

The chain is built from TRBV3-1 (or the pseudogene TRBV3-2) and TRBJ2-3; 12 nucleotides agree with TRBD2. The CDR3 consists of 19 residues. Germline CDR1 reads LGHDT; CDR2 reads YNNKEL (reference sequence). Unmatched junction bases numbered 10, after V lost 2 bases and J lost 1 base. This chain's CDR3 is CASSQHPGLAGSGTDTQYF. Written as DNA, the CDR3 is TGTGCCAGCAGCCAACATCCGGGACTAGCGGGCTCTGGCACAGATACGCAGTATTTT.

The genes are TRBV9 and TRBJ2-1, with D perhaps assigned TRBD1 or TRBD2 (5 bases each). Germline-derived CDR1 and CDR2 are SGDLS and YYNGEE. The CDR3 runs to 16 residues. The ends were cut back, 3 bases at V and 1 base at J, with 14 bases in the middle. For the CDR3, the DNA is TGTGCCAGCAGCGCCGGTGGGACCCCATCCTACAATGAGCAGTTCTTC. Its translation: CASSAGGTPSYNEQFF.

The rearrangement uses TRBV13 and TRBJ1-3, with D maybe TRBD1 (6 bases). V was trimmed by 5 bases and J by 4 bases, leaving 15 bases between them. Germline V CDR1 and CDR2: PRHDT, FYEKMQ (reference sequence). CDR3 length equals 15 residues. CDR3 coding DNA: TGTGCCAGCAGCCCCCCCACAGGGAGCGGAAACACCATATATTTT. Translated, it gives CASSPPTGSGNTIYF.

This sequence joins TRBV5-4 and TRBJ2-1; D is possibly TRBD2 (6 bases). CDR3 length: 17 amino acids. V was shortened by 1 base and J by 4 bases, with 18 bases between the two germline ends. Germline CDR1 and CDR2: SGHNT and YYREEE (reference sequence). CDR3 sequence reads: CASSLTGTGSFYNEQFF. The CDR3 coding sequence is TGTGCCAGCAGCTTGACCGGGACTGGGAGCTTTTACAATGAGCAGTTCTTC.

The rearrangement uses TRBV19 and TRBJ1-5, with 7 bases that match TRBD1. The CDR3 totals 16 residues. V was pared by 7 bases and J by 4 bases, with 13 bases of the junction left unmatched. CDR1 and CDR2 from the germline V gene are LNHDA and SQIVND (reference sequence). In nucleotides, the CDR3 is TGTGCCAGTACCTCACTGACAGGGCTTGCAAATCAGCCCCAGCATTTT. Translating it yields CASTSLTGLANQPQHF.

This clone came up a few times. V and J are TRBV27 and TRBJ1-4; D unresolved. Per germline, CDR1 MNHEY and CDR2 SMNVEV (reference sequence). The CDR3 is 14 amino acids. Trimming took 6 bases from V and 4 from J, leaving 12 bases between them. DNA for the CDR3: TGTGCCAGCAGGCGGACGGGGTATAATGAAAAACTGTTTTTT. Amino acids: CASRRTGYNEKLFF.

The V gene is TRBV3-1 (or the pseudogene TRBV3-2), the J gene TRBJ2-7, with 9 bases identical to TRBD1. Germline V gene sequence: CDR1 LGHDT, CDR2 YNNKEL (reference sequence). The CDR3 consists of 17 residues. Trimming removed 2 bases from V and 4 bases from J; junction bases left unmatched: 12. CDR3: CASSQRPTGGSVYEQYF. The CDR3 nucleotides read TGTGCCAGCAGCCAACGACCAACAGGGGGCTCGGTATACGAGCAGTACTTC.

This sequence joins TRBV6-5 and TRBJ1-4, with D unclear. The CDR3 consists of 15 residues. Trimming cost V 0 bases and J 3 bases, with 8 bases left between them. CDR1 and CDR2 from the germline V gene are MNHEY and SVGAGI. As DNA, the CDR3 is TGTGCCAGCAGTTACTCCCGGACCGCTAATGAAAAACTGTTTTTT. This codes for CASSYSRTANEKLFF.

The CDR3 nucleotides are TGTGCCAGTAGTTCGGGACAGGGCTATAATTCACCCCTCCACTTT. It translates to CASSSGQGYNSPLHF. V is TRBV19 and J is TRBJ1-6; the match to TRBD1 covers 9 bases. Germline CDR1 LNHDA, CDR2 SQIVND (reference sequence). The V segment lost 5 bases and the J segment 3 bases; nucleotides outside the gene matches: 2. The CDR3 runs 15 residues.

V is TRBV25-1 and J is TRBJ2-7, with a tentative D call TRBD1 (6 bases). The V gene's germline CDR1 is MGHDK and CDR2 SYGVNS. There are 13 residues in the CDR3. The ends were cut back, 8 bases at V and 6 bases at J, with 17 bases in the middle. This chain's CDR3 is CASSNPGHREQYF. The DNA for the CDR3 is TGTGCCAGCTCAAATCCGGGACACCGCGAGCAGTACTTC.

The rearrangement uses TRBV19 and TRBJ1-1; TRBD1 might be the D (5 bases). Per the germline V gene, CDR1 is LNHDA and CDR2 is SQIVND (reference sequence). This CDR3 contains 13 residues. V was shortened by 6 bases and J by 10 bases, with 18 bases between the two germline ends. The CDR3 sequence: CASREARVKRAFF. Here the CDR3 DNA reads TGTGCCAGTAGGGAGGCCAGGGTAAAAAGAGCTTTCTTT.

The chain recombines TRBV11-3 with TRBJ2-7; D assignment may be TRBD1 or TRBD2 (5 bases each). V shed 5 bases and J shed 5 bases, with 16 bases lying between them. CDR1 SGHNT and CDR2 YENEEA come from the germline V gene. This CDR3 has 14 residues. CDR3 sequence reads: CASSISQGRDEQYF. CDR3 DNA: TGTGCCAGCAGCATAAGTCAGGGACGCGACGAGCAGTACTTC.

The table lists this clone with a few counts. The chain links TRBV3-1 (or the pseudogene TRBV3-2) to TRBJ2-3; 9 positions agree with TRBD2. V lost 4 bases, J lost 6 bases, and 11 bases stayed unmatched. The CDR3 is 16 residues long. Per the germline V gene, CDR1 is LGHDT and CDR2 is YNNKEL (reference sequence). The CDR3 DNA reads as TGTGCCAGCAGCCTCGCACAGCGGGGGGCCGGCGATACGCAGTATTTT. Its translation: CASSLAQRGAGDTQYF.